The 32 T cell receptor beta chains below come from one sample, sequenced in a study of control samples from healthy donors and cancer patients. Assay used: immunoSEQ multiplex PCR; TCRdb lists only in-frame clones, some missing. The sample lists roughly 28,000 clones, 65% to 80% seen once, with under 25% in the top ten. Sample: PBMCs. Receptor source: a man aged 60-69 years with head and neck cancer.

The chain couples TRBV28 to TRBJ1-1; no clear D gene. Germline V gene lookup returns CDR1 MDHEN and CDR2 SYDVKM. V was clipped by 2 bases and J by 7 bases, with 20 bases between them. This CDR3 contains 16 residues. DNA for the CDR3: TGTGCCAGCAGTTTACGGATTAACTGGGCGTCTGGTGAAGCTTTCTTT. It yields the protein CASSLRINWASGEAFF.

This clone was observed a single time. The chain links TRBV27 to TRBJ1-4, with a tentative D call TRBD1 (6 bases). The V gene lost 6 bases and the J gene lost 5 bases, with 13 bases spanning the gap. This CDR3 comprises 14 residues. The germline V gene has CDR1 MNHEY and CDR2 SMNVEV (reference sequence). CDR3 amino acids: CASRETGRNEKLFF. DNA of the CDR3: TGTGCCAGCAGAGAGACAGGACGAAATGAAAAACTGTTTTTT.

The chain has TRBV6-2 or TRBV6-3 and TRBJ1-5; D gene uncertain. V lost 2 bases and J lost 0, with 11 bases in between. The CDR3 spans 16 residues. Germline V gene sequence: CDR1 MNHEY, CDR2 SVGEGT. DNA of the CDR3: TGTGCCAGCAGTTACCCAGGTAGATATAGCAATCAGCCCCAGCATTTT. It encodes CASSYPGRYSNQPQHF.

The chain recombines TRBV9 with TRBJ2-7; 10 nucleotides line up with TRBD1. CDR1 and CDR2 (germline): SGDLS, YYNGEE. The CDR3 sequence is 15 residues long. V lost 0 bases, J lost 5 bases, and 5 bases stayed unmatched. CDR3: CASSVGPGTGDEQYF. Here the CDR3 DNA reads TGTGCCAGCAGCGTAGGGCCGGGGACAGGGGACGAGCAGTACTTC. Drawing the rest from reference TRBV9 and TRBJ2-7, the complete variable domain is DSGVTQTPKHLITATGQRVTLRCSPRSGDLSVYWYQQSLDQGLQFLIQYYNGEERAKGNILERFSAQQFPDLHSELNLSSLELGDSALYFCASSVGPGTGDEQYFGPGTRLTVT.

The chain uses TRBV28 and TRBJ2-7; no firm D call. Germline-derived CDR1 and CDR2 are MDHEN and SYDVKM. This CDR3 has 14 amino acids. Trimming cost V 6 bases and J 0 bases, with 12 bases left between them. DNA of the CDR3: TGTGCCAGCAGCCTAACCGCGAGCTCCTACGAGCAGTACTTC. Protein: CASSLTASSYEQYF.

About this clone itself: The junction differs from germline at one of its ends, possibly a read error. The chain uses TRBV19 and TRBJ2-3; TRBD2 aligns across 8 bases. CDR3 length: 19 amino acids. Germline assignment: CDR1 LNHDA and CDR2 SQIVND (reference sequence). DNA for the CDR3: TGTGCCGGTAGTACCTATATGGGGTCTGGGACTAGTCTGGGGGATACGCAGTATTTT. This codes for CAGSTYMGSGTSLGDTQYF.

The chain couples TRBV5-6 to TRBJ1-4; D unclear. The CDR3 sequence is 15 residues long. In germline, CDR1 is SGHDT, CDR2 YYEEEE. The V end was cut by 2 bases, the J end by 2 bases, with 10 bases between. The CDR3 reads CASSLLGITNEKLFF. CDR3 bases: TGTGCCAGCAGCTTATTGGGGATCACTAATGAAAAACTGTTTTTT.

The chain has TRBV5-4 and TRBJ2-7; TRBD1 matches at 8 bases. Germline trimming cut 3 bases from V and 2 bases from J; bases unmatched to any gene: 7. The CDR3 is 15 residues long. Germline V gives CDR1 SGHNT, CDR2 YYREEE (reference sequence). The CDR3 nucleotides are TGTGCCAGCAGCTATACAGGGGGAACCACCTACGAGCAGTACTTC. It codes for CASSYTGGTTYEQYF.

J is TRBJ1-2 and V is TRBV28, with D unresolved. CDR1 is MDHEN and CDR2 is SYDVKM in the germline V gene. Deletions cut 1 base from V and 4 bases from J, with 7 bases between. CDR3 size: 13 residues. The CDR3 sequence: CASSLSVLYGYTF. CDR3 coding DNA: TGTGCCAGCAGTTTATCGGTACTCTATGGCTACACCTTC.

The V and J genes are TRBV7-8 and TRBJ1-4, with D perhaps TRBD1 (5 bases). The CDR3 is 21 amino acids. V lost 2 bases and J lost 0, with 25 bases in between. Looked up from germline, CDR1 is SGHVS and CDR2 is FQNEAQ. CDR3 protein: CASSLRAARVRAFATNEKLFF. CDR3 coding DNA: TGTGCCAGCAGCTTAAGGGCAGCCAGGGTGCGGGCCTTTGCAACTAATGAAAAACTGTTTTTT.

The J gene is TRBJ1-1, the V gene TRBV7-9; maybe TRBD1 (5 bases). The germline V and J ends were trimmed by 5 bases and 4 bases, with 8 bases remaining between them. Germline V lookup: CDR1 SEHNR, CDR2 FQNEAQ (reference sequence). This CDR3 has 12 residues. DNA of the CDR3: TGTGCCAGCAGCCTGACAGTCACTGAAGCTTTCTTT. It codes for CASSLTVTEAFF.

Of note for this clone: At one end the junction does not follow the germline gene, possibly because of a read error. The chain couples TRBV7-7 to TRBJ2-1; D is perhaps TRBD1 (6 bases). The V gene's germline CDR1 is SSHAT and CDR2 FNYEAQ (reference sequence). CDR3 length: 16 residues. DNA for the CDR3: TGTGCTAGCAGCTTCGGGACATCCCCTTTATTGGATGAGCAGTTCTTC. This translates into CASSFGTSPLLDEQFF.

This chain joins TRBV4-1 and TRBJ2-1; maybe TRBD1 (5 bases). The CDR3 runs to 12 residues. The V and J ends lost 4 bases and 6 bases respectively, with 7 bases between them. The germline gives CDR1 MGHRA, CDR2 YSYEKL. CDR3 bases: TGCGCCAGCAGCCGAGACAGCAATGAGCAGTTCTTC. Protein product: CASSRDSNEQFF.

The chain joins TRBV15 to TRBJ2-1; D remains unclear. The CDR3 has 12 amino acids. Per the germline V gene, CDR1 is LNHNV and CDR2 is YYDKDF (reference sequence). Trimming stripped 1 base from V and 9 bases from J, with 7 bases between. The CDR3 region is CATSRGTAEQFF. CDR3 nucleotide sequence: TGTGCCACCAGCAGAGGAACGGCTGAGCAGTTCTTC.

In its sample, this clone was seen once. The V call is TRBV4-3, the J call TRBJ2-1; 15 bases match TRBD2. Germline V gene data show CDR1 as LGHNA and CDR2 as YSLEER. J was trimmed by 8 bases and V by 1 base; bases with no gene match: 12. The CDR3 extends over 19 amino acids. In DNA form, the CDR3 reads TGCGCCAGCAGCCAAGGGGGACTAGCGGGAGGCGTCGGGGGGGATGAGCAGTTCTTC. Translating gives CASSQGGLAGGVGGDEQFF.

The V gene is TRBV28, the J gene TRBJ1-4; D is ambiguous. The CDR3 loop spans 13 amino acids. CDR1 and CDR2 (germline): MDHEN, SYDVKM. V lost 4 bases to trimming and J lost 8 bases, with 11 bases between them. Here the CDR3 DNA reads TGTGCCAGCAGTTCCGGTCTTCGGGAAAAACTGTTTTTT. Protein sequence: CASSSGLREKLFF.

The V gene is TRBV3-1 (or the pseudogene TRBV3-2), the J gene TRBJ2-1, with 8 bases matching TRBD1. CDR1 and CDR2 from the germline V gene are LGHDT and YNNKEL (reference sequence). The CDR3 runs 16 residues. The ends lost 0 bases at V and 7 bases at J; junction bases unmatched: 8. CDR3 amino acids: CASSQDPGGRGNEQFF. CDR3 sequence (DNA): TGTGCCAGCAGCCAAGATCCAGGGGGCAGGGGGAATGAGCAGTTCTTC.

The V call is TRBV27, the J call TRBJ2-1; D not certain. The CDR3 is 14 residues long. V gave up 5 bases and J gave up 5 bases, with 13 bases separating them. The V gene's germline CDR1 is MNHEY and CDR2 SMNVEV (reference sequence). The CDR3 protein is CASSPLRADNEQFF. Written as DNA, the CDR3 is TGTGCCAGCAGTCCCCTCCGGGCCGACAATGAGCAGTTCTTC.

The chain uses TRBV10-2 and TRBJ1-1; a weak D match, TRBD1 (5 bases). The CDR3 sequence is 13 residues long. V was clipped by 5 bases and J by 6 bases, with 13 bases between them. CDR1 and CDR2 from the germline V gene are WSHSY and SAAADI. CDR3 sequence: CASSRDFGAEAFF. For the CDR3, the DNA is TGCGCCAGCAGTCGGGACTTCGGGGCTGAAGCTTTCTTT.

V and J are TRBV3-1 (or the pseudogene TRBV3-2) and TRBJ2-2, with TRBD2 identical over 14 bases. V lost 6 bases, J lost 4 bases, and 13 bases stayed unmatched. The CDR3 has 19 residues. Germline CDR1 reads LGHDT; CDR2 reads YNNKEL (reference sequence). The CDR3 region has the DNA TGTGCCAGCAGTGGTGTCGGACTAGCGGGAGGCCCACCCACCGGGGAGCTGTTTTTT. This translates into CASSGVGLAGGPPTGELFF.

V and J are TRBV28 and TRBJ1-3; D call uncertain. Germline V gene data show CDR1 as MDHEN and CDR2 as SYDVKM. This CDR3 is built from 16 residues. The V gene lost 1 base and the J gene lost 3 bases, with 13 bases spanning the gap. CDR3 sequence (DNA): TGTGCCAGCAGTTTATCCCAGATCCTCGGTGGAAACACCATATATTTT. This gives the protein CASSLSQILGGNTIYF.

The chain has TRBV18 and TRBJ2-1; TRBD1 agrees at 8 bases. CDR1 is KGHSH, CDR2 LQKENI, per germline. V lost 3 bases and J lost 9; bases outside the gene matches: 10. This CDR3 is built from 15 residues. The CDR3 protein is CASSPAAQGAAEQFF. As DNA, the CDR3 is TGTGCCAGCTCACCGGCCGCCCAGGGGGCTGCTGAGCAGTTCTTC.

The CDR3 sequence is CASSLAEGRSTDTQYF. For the CDR3, the DNA is TGCGCCAGCAGCTTGGCTGAGGGGCGCTCCACAGATACGCAGTATTTT. The rearrangement links TRBV5-1 to TRBJ2-3; D possibly uses TRBD1 or TRBD2 (5 bases each). Trimming took off 0 bases at V and 2 bases at J, with 13 bases between the two ends. This CDR3 is 16 amino acids long. From germline, CDR1 is SGHRS and CDR2 YFSETQ.

The V call is TRBV28, the J call TRBJ2-1; D is uncertain. The CDR3 loop spans 16 amino acids. Germline CDR1 reads MDHEN; CDR2 reads SYDVKM. Trimming took 5 bases from V and 0 from J, leaving 14 bases between them. CDR3 nucleotide sequence: TGTGCCAGCAGTAACCCCCGCCTCCGCTCCTACAATGAGCAGTTCTTC. Protein sequence: CASSNPRLRSYNEQFF.

Sample share makes this clone medium-sized. The chain uses TRBV11-1 and TRBJ2-2; 9 nucleotides match TRBD1. CDR1 is SGHAT and CDR2 is FQDESV in the germline V gene (reference sequence). This CDR3 comprises 15 residues. The J segment lost 3 bases and the V segment lost 5 bases, leaving 4 bases of the junction unmatched. The DNA for the CDR3 is TGTGCCAGCAGCAGAGGACAGGGGCACACCGGGGAGCTGTTTTTT. Translating gives CASSRGQGHTGELFF.

The rearrangement uses TRBV7-9 and TRBJ2-1; D is undetermined. V was shortened by 5 bases and J by 10 bases, with 12 bases between the two germline ends. The CDR3 totals 12 residues. The germline CDR1 and CDR2 sequences are SEHNR and FQNEAQ (reference sequence). The CDR3 loop is CASSPAIAEQFF. The CDR3 DNA reads as TGTGCCAGCAGCCCGGCCATCGCGGAGCAGTTCTTC.

In this sample, this clone turned up a few times. This rearrangement joins TRBV20-1 to TRBJ2-2; 8 bases line up with TRBD2. V shed 3 bases and J 1 base; nucleotides not matched to a gene: 1. In germline, CDR1 is DFQATT, CDR2 SNEGSKA (reference sequence). The CDR3 covers 14 residues. The chain's CDR3 is CSASTSGNTGELFF. The DNA of the CDR3 is TGCAGTGCTAGTACTAGCGGGAACACCGGGGAGCTGTTTTTT.

The CDR3 here is CASSLVHGLGSGNTIYF. The CDR3 DNA reads as TGTGCCAGCAGCTTGGTGCACGGGCTCGGCTCTGGAAACACCATATATTTT. The chain couples TRBV5-8 to TRBJ1-3, with unresolved D. The CDR3 runs to 17 residues. The V end lost 0 bases, the J end lost 0 bases, and 13 bases lay between the germline ends. The germline V gene encodes CDR1 SGHTS and CDR2 YDEGEE.

V gene TRBV19 combines with J gene TRBJ2-7, with TRBD2 matching over 15 bases. Germline CDR1 is LNHDA and CDR2 is SQIVND (reference sequence). The trim removed 3 bases at V and 4 bases at J, leaving 1 base unmatched. The CDR3 consists of 15 residues. In nucleotides, the CDR3 is TGTGCCAGTAGTATCGGACTAGCGGGAGGGTACGAGCAGTACTTC. As protein: CASSIGLAGGYEQYF.

This chain links TRBV5-1 with TRBJ1-6, with 9 bases aligning to TRBD1. V shed 2 bases and J 9 bases; nucleotides not matched to a gene: 12. This CDR3 has 17 amino acids. From germline, CDR1 is SGHRS and CDR2 YFSETQ. CDR3 in DNA: TGCGCCAGCAGCTTCGGGACCGGGACAGGGAGAGGTTCACCCCTCCACTTT. The encoded protein is CASSFGTGTGRGSPLHF. The variable domain in full, completed from reference TRBV5-1 and TRBJ1-6, reads KAGVTQTPRYLIKTRGQQVTLSCSPISGHRSVSWYQQTPGQGLQFLFEYFSETQRNKGNFPGRFSGRQFSNSRSEMNVSTLELGDSALYLCASSFGTGTGRGSPLHFGNGTRLTVT.

The rearrangement uses TRBV11-2 and TRBJ2-1; TRBD2 might be the D (5 bases). The CDR3 totals 14 residues. The ends were cut back, 4 bases at V and 4 bases at J, with 11 bases in the middle. Germline V gene sequence: CDR1 SGHAT, CDR2 FQNNGV. This CDR3 is CASSSGMRYNEQFF. The CDR3 DNA follows: TGTGCCAGCAGCTCGGGGATGAGATACAATGAGCAGTTCTTC.

The V gene is TRBV6-5, the J gene TRBJ1-3, with 7 bases aligning to TRBD1. The CDR3 runs 14 residues. The germline V gene has CDR1 MNHEY and CDR2 SVGAGI. V lost 6 bases, J lost 0 bases, and 2 bases stayed unmatched. The CDR3 is CASRRDSSGNTIYF. The CDR3, as DNA: TGTGCCAGCAGGAGGGACAGCTCTGGAAACACCATATATTTT.